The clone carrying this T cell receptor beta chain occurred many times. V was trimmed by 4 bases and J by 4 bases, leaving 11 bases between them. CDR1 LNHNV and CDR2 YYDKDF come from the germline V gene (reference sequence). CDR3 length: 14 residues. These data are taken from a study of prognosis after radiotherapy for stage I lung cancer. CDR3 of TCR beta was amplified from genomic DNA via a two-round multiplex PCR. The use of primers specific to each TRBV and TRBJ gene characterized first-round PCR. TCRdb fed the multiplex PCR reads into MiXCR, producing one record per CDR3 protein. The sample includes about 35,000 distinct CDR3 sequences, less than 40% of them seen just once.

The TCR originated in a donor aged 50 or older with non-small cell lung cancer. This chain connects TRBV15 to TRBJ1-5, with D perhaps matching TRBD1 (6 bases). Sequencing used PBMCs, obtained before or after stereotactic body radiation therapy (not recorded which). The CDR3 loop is CATSNRVGNQPQHF. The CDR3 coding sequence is TGTGCCACCAGCAACAGGGTGGGAAATCAGCCCCAGCATTTT.